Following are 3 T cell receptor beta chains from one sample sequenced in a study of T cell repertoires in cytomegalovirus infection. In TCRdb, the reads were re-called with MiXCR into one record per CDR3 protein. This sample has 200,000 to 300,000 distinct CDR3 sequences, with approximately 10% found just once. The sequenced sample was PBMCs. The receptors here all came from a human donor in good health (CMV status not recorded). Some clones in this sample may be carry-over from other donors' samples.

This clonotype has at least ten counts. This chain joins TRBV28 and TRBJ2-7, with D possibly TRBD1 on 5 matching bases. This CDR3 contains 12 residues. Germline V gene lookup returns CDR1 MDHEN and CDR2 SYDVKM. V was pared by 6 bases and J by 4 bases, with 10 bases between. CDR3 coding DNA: TGTGCCAGCAGCCGGACAATTTACGAGCAGTACTTC. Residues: CASSRTIYEQYF.

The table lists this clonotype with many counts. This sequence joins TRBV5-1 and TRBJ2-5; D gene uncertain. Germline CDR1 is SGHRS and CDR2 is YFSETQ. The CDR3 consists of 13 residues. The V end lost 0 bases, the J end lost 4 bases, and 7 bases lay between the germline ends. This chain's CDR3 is CASSLDWGETQYF. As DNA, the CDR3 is TGCGCCAGCAGCTTGGATTGGGGAGAGACCCAGTACTTC. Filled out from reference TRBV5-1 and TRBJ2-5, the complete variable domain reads KAGVTQTPRYLIKTRGQQVTLSCSPISGHRSVSWYQQTPGQGLQFLFEYFSETQRNKGNFPGRFSGRQFSNSRSEMNVSTLELGDSALYLCASSLDWGETQYFGPGTRLLVL.

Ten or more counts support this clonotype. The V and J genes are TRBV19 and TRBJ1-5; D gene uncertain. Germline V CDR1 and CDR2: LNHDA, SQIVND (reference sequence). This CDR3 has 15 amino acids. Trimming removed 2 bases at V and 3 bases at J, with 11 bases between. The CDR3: CASSISGPFNQPQHF. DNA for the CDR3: TGTGCCAGTAGTATATCAGGTCCTTTCAATCAGCCCCAGCATTTT.